What follows are 21 T cell receptor beta chains derived from one specimen sequenced in a study of glioma-infiltrating T cells after dendritic cell vaccination. Assay used: immunoSEQ multiplex PCR; TCRdb lists only in-frame clones, some missing. The data show about 87,000 clones, less than 90% seen once. Regarding time point: after dendritic cell vaccination, including at tumor progression/relapse. This material consisted of blood, taken after dendritic cell vaccination. The receptors originated from a human donor with glioblastoma.

This chain connects TRBV7-2 to TRBJ1-5; TRBD1 matches at 7 bases. CDR3 length equals 15 residues. V gave up 2 bases and J gave up 0 bases; unmatched junction bases: 1. In germline, CDR1 is SGHTA, CDR2 FQGNSA. The CDR3 here is CASSLQGVSNQPQHF. CDR3 nucleotides: TGTGCCAGCAGCTTACAGGGGGTTAGCAATCAGCCCCAGCATTTT.

This clone appeared a single time. This chain connects TRBV19 to TRBJ1-5, with 10 positions matching TRBD1. This CDR3 region has 17 residues. V shed 2 bases and J 7 bases; nucleotides not matched to a gene: 11. Germline V gene data show CDR1 as LNHDA and CDR2 as SQIVND (reference sequence). CDR3 in amino acids: CASSIRGTGETRQPQHF. CDR3 nucleotides: TGTGCCAGTAGTATAAGGGGGACAGGGGAGACGCGGCAGCCCCAGCATTTT.

The V gene is TRBV7-2, the J gene TRBJ2-3; 10 nucleotides agree with TRBD1. Looked up from germline, CDR1 is SGHTA and CDR2 is FQGNSA. V shed 0 bases and J 4 bases; nucleotides not matched to a gene: 4. The CDR3 loop spans 16 amino acids. CDR3 coding DNA: TGTGCCAGCAGCTTAGCTGTGGGACAGGGGTCAGATACGCAGTATTTT. This sequence encodes CASSLAVGQGSDTQYF.

The chain links TRBV11-2 to TRBJ2-1, with TRBD1 as a possible D gene (6 bases). This CDR3 has 16 amino acids. V was trimmed by 6 bases and J by 0 bases, leaving 15 bases between them. Germline V gives CDR1 SGHAT, CDR2 FQNNGV. The CDR3 DNA reads as TGTGCCAGCAGACTGGGGGCGCTTAGCTCCTACAATGAGCAGTTCTTC. As protein: CASRLGALSSYNEQFF.

The chain recombines TRBV18 with TRBJ1-6; 8 nucleotides line up with TRBD1. Germline V CDR1 and CDR2: KGHSH, LQKENI. V dropped 2 bases and J dropped 5; count of bases not matched to a gene: 2. CDR3 size: 15 residues. The CDR3 loop is CASSPETGDNSPLHF. As DNA, the CDR3 is TGTGCCAGCTCACCAGAGACAGGGGATAATTCACCCCTCCACTTT.

The chain couples TRBV12-5 to TRBJ2-2; 7 nucleotides agree with TRBD1. This CDR3 is 16 amino acids long. Trimming at V came to 2 bases and at J to 3 bases, leaving 6 bases not matched to a gene. In germline, CDR1 is LGHNT, CDR2 FRNRAP. The CDR3 loop reads CASGLSRGRDTGELFF. CDR3 DNA sequence: TGTGCTAGTGGTTTGAGTAGGGGGCGCGACACCGGGGAGCTGTTTTTT.

In the case of this clone: This same CDR3 is encoded by further DNA sequences in the sample. This sequence joins TRBV6-1 and TRBJ1-1; 12 bases map to TRBD1. Losses at the gene ends were 3 bases for V and 5 bases for J; bases not matched to a gene: 7. CDR3 size: 16 residues. Germline loops: CDR1 MNHNS, CDR2 SASEGT. This chain's CDR3 is CASSDPGTGGRTEAFF. The CDR3 DNA sequence: TGTGCCAGCAGTGACCCCGGGACAGGGGGCCGAACTGAAGCTTTCTTT.

This sequence joins TRBV18 and TRBJ2-3, with 11 nucleotides matching TRBD2. This CDR3 contains 16 residues. Trimming removed 5 bases from V and 2 bases from J; junction bases left unmatched: 6. Germline CDR1 KGHSH, CDR2 LQKENI. This chain's CDR3 is CASSDGLAGATDTQYF. The CDR3 nucleotides read TGTGCCAGCTCAGACGGACTAGCGGGCGCCACAGATACGCAGTATTTT.

The rearrangement links TRBV7-2 to TRBJ1-2; possibly TRBD1 for D (5 bases). Germline values: CDR1 SGHTA, CDR2 FQGNSA. The CDR3 loop spans 13 amino acids. V dropped 9 bases and J dropped 2 bases, with 13 bases sitting between them. For the CDR3, the DNA is TGTGCCAGTGCGGCAGGGCCCAACTATGGCTACACCTTC. Its protein is CASAAGPNYGYTF.

The chain uses TRBV5-1 and TRBJ1-1; D is unresolved. V dropped 1 base and J dropped 3 bases, with 13 bases sitting between them. Per germline, CDR1 SGHRS and CDR2 YFSETQ. The CDR3 extends over 15 amino acids. The CDR3 sequence: CASSLTYGRDTEAFF. The CDR3, as DNA: TGCGCCAGCAGCTTGACTTACGGGAGGGACACTGAAGCTTTCTTT.

This chain links TRBV7-6 with TRBJ1-1; perhaps TRBD1 as D (6 bases). Germline V CDR1 and CDR2: SGHVS, FNYEAQ. Between the trimmed V and J ends, which lost 5 bases and 4 bases, there was a span of 20 bases. The length of the CDR3 is 16 residues. The DNA for the CDR3 is TGTGCCAGCAGCCCCTTATACGGGGGGCTTTCCACTGAAGCTTTCTTT. Its protein product is CASSPLYGGLSTEAFF.

CDR3 amino acids: CASRHRDSYNEKLFF. In DNA, the CDR3 is TGTGCCAGTAGACACCGGGACAGCTATAATGAAAAACTGTTTTTT. The rearrangement joins TRBV19 to TRBJ1-4, with 7 bases identical to TRBD1. CDR3 size: 15 residues. The J segment lost 4 bases and the V segment lost 6 bases, leaving 8 bases of the junction unmatched. CDR1 and CDR2 from the germline V gene are LNHDA and SQIVND (reference sequence).

As DNA, the CDR3 is TGTGCCAGCAGCGCCACCTGGGGACAGGGGAATGAAAAACTGTTTTTT. This gives the protein CASSATWGQGNEKLFF. This chain connects TRBV9 to TRBJ1-4; 10 nucleotides align to TRBD1. Losses at the gene ends were 3 bases for V and 5 bases for J; bases not matched to a gene: 7. Germline lookup yields CDR1 SGDLS and CDR2 YYNGEE. The CDR3 is 16 residues long. The whole variable domain, filled in from reference TRBV9 and TRBJ1-4, reads DSGVTQTPKHLITATGQRVTLRCSPRSGDLSVYWYQQSLDQGLQFLIQYYNGEERAKGNILERFSAQQFPDLHSELNLSSLELGDSALYFCASSATWGQGNEKLFFGSGTQLSVL.

The chain has TRBV5-4 and TRBJ2-7; 15 bases are a match to TRBD2. V lost 4 bases and J lost 3; bases outside the gene matches: 2. The CDR3 has 15 amino acids. Germline V gene data show CDR1 as SGHNT and CDR2 as YYREEE (reference sequence). CDR3 loop: CASSLGLAGGYEQYF. The CDR3 nucleotides read TGTGCCAGCAGCCTGGGACTAGCGGGGGGCTACGAGCAGTACTTC.

The rearrangement links TRBV5-1 to TRBJ1-2, with 7 bases fitting TRBD1. The CDR3 spans 14 residues. Germline CDR1 is SGHRS and CDR2 is YFSETQ. With 0 bases clipped from V and 8 bases from J, the junction kept 7 bases outside the gene matches. The CDR3 reads CASSLAQGGSGYTF. The DNA of the CDR3 is TGCGCCAGCAGCTTGGCCCAGGGGGGTTCGGGCTACACCTTC. Looking up the rest from reference TRBV5-1 and TRBJ1-2 gives the full variable domain: KAGVTQTPRYLIKTRGQQVTLSCSPISGHRSVSWYQQTPGQGLQFLFEYFSETQRNKGNFPGRFSGRQFSNSRSEMNVSTLELGDSALYLCASSLAQGGSGYTFGSGTRLTVV.

This clone appeared once. This sequence joins TRBV11-2 and TRBJ1-1; D gene ambiguous. Germline V gene data show CDR1 as SGHAT and CDR2 as FQNNGV. This CDR3 contains 14 residues. Between the trimmed V and J ends, which lost 7 bases and 2 bases, there was a span of 14 bases. This CDR3 reads CASTLSFSNTEAFF. CDR3 DNA sequence: TGTGCCAGCACCCTTTCTTTTTCTAACACTGAAGCTTTCTTT.

The genes are TRBV11-2 and TRBJ1-4; possible D gene TRBD1, 5 bases. This CDR3 is 16 amino acids long. V was cut by 1 base and J by 8 bases, with 17 bases left in between. Germline CDR1 and CDR2: SGHAT and FQNNGV. CDR3 coding DNA: TGTGCCAGCAGCTTAGTGGGGCGGACCGGTGGAGAAAAACTGTTTTTT. Translation: CASSLVGRTGGEKLFF.

This clone appeared a single time. The chain combines TRBV5-6 with TRBJ2-7; tentatively, D is TRBD1 (6 bases). The V and J ends lost 4 bases and 2 bases respectively, with 10 bases between them. From germline, CDR1 is SGHDT and CDR2 YYEEEE. CDR3 size: 13 residues. As DNA, the CDR3 is TGTGCCAGCAGCGCACAGGGTACCTACGAGCAGTACTTC. It yields the protein CASSAQGTYEQYF.

The chain joins TRBV7-9 to TRBJ1-3; 7 positions agree with TRBD1. The V and J ends lost 4 bases and 6 bases, in that order; junction bases with no gene match: 6. The CDR3 runs to 14 residues. The germline V gene has CDR1 SEHNR and CDR2 FQNEAQ (reference sequence). The CDR3 bases are TGTGCCAGCAGCTCGACAGGGATCGCAAACACCATATATTTT. As protein: CASSSTGIANTIYF.

The chain links TRBV7-5 to TRBJ1-3; the tabulated D call, TRBD1, remains unverified against the DNA. TRBV7-5 is described as a pseudogene. The CDR3 has 18 amino acids. Here the CDR3 reads CARSYRRPTEDSGNTIYF. The CDR3 nucleotides read TGTGCCAGAAGCTACCGGCGACCGACAGAAGACTCTGGAAACACCATATATTTT.

The genes are TRBV6-1 and TRBJ2-1, with 7 nucleotides matching TRBD2. The CDR3 spans 16 residues. The germline gives CDR1 MNHNS, CDR2 SASEGT. Trimming removed 1 base from V and 2 bases from J; junction bases left unmatched: 5. The CDR3 spells CASSEGTGGPYNEQFF. As DNA, the CDR3 is TGTGCCAGCAGTGAAGGGACGGGGGGACCCTACAATGAGCAGTTCTTC.